The 9 T cell receptor beta chains listed next were all sequenced from one sample in a study of blood T cell repertoires in COVID-19. Assay used: immunoSEQ multiplex PCR; TCRdb lists only in-frame clones, some missing. Counted here are fewer than 450,000 clones, about 90% occurring once; the ten biggest clones make up more than 0.8%. The sample comprised PBMCs or T cells enriched from blood (not recorded which). The receptors originated from a woman aged 30 to 39 who had recovered from COVID-19.

The CDR3: CASSQGQQGDEKLFF. CDR3 coding DNA: TGCGCCAGCAGCCAAGGTCAACAGGGGGATGAAAAACTGTTTTTT. J is TRBJ1-4 and V is TRBV4-3, with 8 bases matching TRBD1. V lost 1 base to trimming and J lost 6 bases; unmatched junction nucleotides: 4. CDR3 size: 15 residues. Germline V gene sequence: CDR1 LGHNA, CDR2 YSLEER.

The gene calls are TRBV3-1 (or the pseudogene TRBV3-2) and TRBJ1-1; unclear D gene. The germline CDR1 and CDR2 sequences are LGHDT and YNNKEL (reference sequence). This CDR3 is built from 13 residues. Trimming stripped 4 bases from V and 4 bases from J, with 10 bases between. In nucleotides, the CDR3 is TGTGCCAGCAGCCTAGACCCGGGCACTGAAGCTTTCTTT. Amino acids: CASSLDPGTEAFF.

The genes are TRBV4-3 and TRBJ1-6, with D possibly TRBD1 on 5 matching bases. The CDR3 consists of 15 residues. The germline V gene has CDR1 LGHNA and CDR2 YSLEER. V lost 0 bases, J lost 10 bases, and 13 bases lay in between. CDR3 amino acids: CASSQERDWGSPLHF. In DNA, the CDR3 is TGCGCCAGCAGCCAAGAACGGGACTGGGGGTCACCCCTCCACTTT.

This sequence joins TRBV19 and TRBJ2-3; 11 bases match TRBD1. The V segment lost 2 bases and the J segment 5 bases; nucleotides outside the gene matches: 3. Germline-derived CDR1 and CDR2 are LNHDA and SQIVND (reference sequence). The CDR3 consists of 15 residues. The CDR3 protein is CASSIWTGGIDTQYF. The CDR3 DNA reads TGTGCCAGTAGTATATGGACAGGGGGCATAGATACGCAGTATTTT.

The J gene is TRBJ1-1, the V gene TRBV19; 8 nucleotides align to TRBD1. The germline CDR1 and CDR2 sequences are LNHDA and SQIVND (reference sequence). Trimming cost V 7 bases and J 1 base; bases outside gene matches: 14. The CDR3 covers 17 residues. Here the CDR3 reads CASKRQGSPRPNTEAFF. Written as DNA, the CDR3 is TGTGCCAGTAAAAGACAGGGGTCCCCCCGCCCGAACACTGAAGCTTTCTTT.

The CDR3 coding sequence is TGTGCCAGCAACATCAAACAGGGAGATCACGGACCCCTCCACTTT. Its protein is CASNIKQGDHGPLHF. The chain has TRBV6-5 and TRBJ1-6, with D maybe TRBD1 (6 bases). Trimming removed 7 bases from V and 12 bases from J, with 22 bases in between. This CDR3 spans 15 amino acids. Germline CDR1 MNHEY, CDR2 SVGAGI.

This clone appeared a single time. V gene TRBV28 combines with J gene TRBJ1-2, with 8 bases matching TRBD1. The CDR3 is made up of 13 amino acids. Germline assignment: CDR1 MDHEN and CDR2 SYDVKM. With V trimmed by 6 bases and J by 4 bases, 4 bases remained unmatched. The CDR3 nucleotides are TGTGCCAGCAGCTCAGGGGGCAGCTATGGCTACACCTTC. This gives the protein CASSSGGSYGYTF.

This chain links TRBV3-1 (or the pseudogene TRBV3-2) with TRBJ2-5; the D gene is possibly TRBD1 (5 bases). This CDR3 region has 14 residues. V was cut by 0 bases and J by 5 bases, with 10 bases left in between. Germline assignment: CDR1 LGHDT and CDR2 YNNKEL (reference sequence). CDR3 region: CASSQERRAETQYF. DNA for the CDR3: TGTGCCAGCAGCCAAGAACGCAGGGCGGAGACCCAGTACTTC.

This clone has a single count. The chain is built from TRBV7-2 and TRBJ2-3; D possibly corresponds to TRBD2 (7 bases). V lost 3 bases to trimming and J lost 5 bases, with 18 bases between them. In germline, CDR1 is SGHTA, CDR2 FQGNSA. This CDR3 is 16 amino acids long. The CDR3 protein is CASSFLMGGGKDTQYF. The DNA for the CDR3 is TGTGCCAGCAGCTTTTTAATGGGAGGGGGGAAAGATACGCAGTATTTT.